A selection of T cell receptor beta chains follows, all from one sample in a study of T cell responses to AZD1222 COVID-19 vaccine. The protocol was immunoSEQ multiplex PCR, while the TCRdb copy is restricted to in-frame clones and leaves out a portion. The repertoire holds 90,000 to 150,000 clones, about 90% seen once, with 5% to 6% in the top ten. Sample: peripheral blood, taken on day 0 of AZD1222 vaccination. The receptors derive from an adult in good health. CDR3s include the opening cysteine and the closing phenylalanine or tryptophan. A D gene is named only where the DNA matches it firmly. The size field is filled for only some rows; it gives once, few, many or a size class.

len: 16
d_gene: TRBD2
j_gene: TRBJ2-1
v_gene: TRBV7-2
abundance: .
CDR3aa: CASSLAGSGSRYEQFF
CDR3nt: TGTGCCAGCAGCTTAGCGGGTAGCGGGAGTCGGTATGAGCAGTTCTTC

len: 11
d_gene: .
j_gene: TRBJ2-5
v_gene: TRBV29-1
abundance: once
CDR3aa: CSVRNQETQYF
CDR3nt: TGCAGCGTTAGGAACCAAGAGACCCAGTACTTC

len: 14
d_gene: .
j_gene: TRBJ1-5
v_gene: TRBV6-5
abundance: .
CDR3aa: CATLSGEGDQPQHF
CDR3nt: TGTGCCACACTCTCCGGGGAGGGGGATCAGCCCCAGCATTTT

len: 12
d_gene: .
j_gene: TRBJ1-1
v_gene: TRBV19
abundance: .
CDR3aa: CASRRSNTEAFF
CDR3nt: TGTGCCAGTCGCCGGTCGAACACTGAAGCTTTCTTT

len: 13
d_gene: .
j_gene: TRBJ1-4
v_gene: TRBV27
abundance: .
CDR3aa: CASSFSKDRLLFF
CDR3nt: TGTGCCAGCAGTTTTTCGAAAGACAGACTTCTGTTTTTT

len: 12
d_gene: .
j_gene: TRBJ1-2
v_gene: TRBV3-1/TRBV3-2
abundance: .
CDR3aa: CASTQNRGAMTF
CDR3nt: TGTGCCAGCACCCAAAATAGGGGGGCCATGACCTTC

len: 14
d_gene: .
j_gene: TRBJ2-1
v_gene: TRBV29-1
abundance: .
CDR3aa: CSVERGFLGPGQFF
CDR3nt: TGCAGCGTTGAACGCGGGTTCCTTGGGCCGGGGCAGTTCTTC

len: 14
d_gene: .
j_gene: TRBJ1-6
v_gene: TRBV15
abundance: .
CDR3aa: CATSRDVLLSPLHF
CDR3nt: TGTGCCACCAGCAGAGATGTGCTCCTTTCACCCCTCCACTTT

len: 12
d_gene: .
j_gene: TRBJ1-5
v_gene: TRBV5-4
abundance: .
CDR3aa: CASSLEGQPQHF
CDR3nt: TGTGCCAGCAGCTTGGAGGGTCAGCCCCAGCATTTT

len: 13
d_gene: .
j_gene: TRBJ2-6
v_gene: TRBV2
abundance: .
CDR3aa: CASSKAGANVLTF
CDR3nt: TGTGCCAGCAGCAAGGCTGGGGCCAACGTCCTGACTTTC

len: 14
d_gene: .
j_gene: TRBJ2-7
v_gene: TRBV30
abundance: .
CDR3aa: CAWTFGQGVYEQYF
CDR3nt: TGTGCCTGGACTTTCGGCCAGGGAGTCTACGAGCAGTACTTC

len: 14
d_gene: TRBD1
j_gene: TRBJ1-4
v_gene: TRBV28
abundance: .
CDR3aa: CASRTGTGNGKLFF
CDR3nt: TGTGCCAGCCGAACCGGGACAGGGAACGGAAAACTGTTTTTT

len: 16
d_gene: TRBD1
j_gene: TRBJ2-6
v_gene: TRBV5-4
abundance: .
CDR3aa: CASDRDRVSGANVLTF
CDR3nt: TGTGCCAGCGACCGGGACAGGGTCTCTGGGGCCAACGTCCTGACTTTC

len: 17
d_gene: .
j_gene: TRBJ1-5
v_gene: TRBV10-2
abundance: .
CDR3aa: CASSENSGLGSNQPQHF
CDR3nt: TGCGCCAGCAGTGAGAACAGCGGCTTGGGTAGCAATCAGCCCCAGCATTTT

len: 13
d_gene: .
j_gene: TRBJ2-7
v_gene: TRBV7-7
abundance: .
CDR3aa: CASSLGRGYEQYF
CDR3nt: TGTGCTAGCAGCTTAGGTAGGGGATACGAGCAGTACTTC

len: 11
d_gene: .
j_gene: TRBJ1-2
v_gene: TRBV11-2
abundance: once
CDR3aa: CASSSSGGGTF
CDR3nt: TGTGCCAGCAGCTCTAGTGGTGGCGGCACCTTC

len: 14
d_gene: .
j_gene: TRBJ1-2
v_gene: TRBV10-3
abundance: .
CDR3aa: CAISESLVRDGYTF
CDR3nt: TGTGCCATCAGTGAGTCCTTGGTTAGGGATGGCTACACCTTC